The 26 T cell receptor beta chains presented below share a single source sample, sequenced in a study of regulatory T cells in long-lasting Graves disease. Time point: newly diagnosed GD, antithyroid drugs for less than 3 months. The TCR library was made from RNA that had been extracted from PBMCs in TRIzol. The TCR beta library used iRepertoire HTBI primers with Arm-PCR amplification of CDR3. TCRdb reprocessed the multiplex PCR reads with MiXCR, giving one entry per CDR3 protein. Of approximately 470,000 distinct CDR3 sequences in the sample, roughly 16% were seen once. In addition, the sample was reused for a study of T cells in Graves' hyperthyroidism and ophthalmopathy.

The input for sequencing was peripheral blood mononuclear cells (PBMCs), taken at new diagnosis, from a patient treated with antithyroid drugs. The source of these receptors is a middle-aged man with Graves disease.

The J gene is TRBJ1-1, the V gene TRBV5-1; D unclear. Germline V gene lookup returns CDR1 SGHRS and CDR2 YFSETQ. The V and J ends lost 2 bases and 4 bases respectively, with 15 bases between them. The CDR3 consists of 15 residues. DNA for the CDR3: TGCGCCAGCAGCTTTGGGGAGGGTCTTTCCACTGAAGCTTTCTTT. This codes for CASSFGEGLSTEAFF.

J is TRBJ2-3 and V is TRBV28; no firm D call. CDR1 is MDHEN, CDR2 SYDVKM, per germline. Trimming pared 5 bases from V and 6 bases from J, leaving 12 bases between. The CDR3 sequence is 13 residues long. CDR3 region: CASSPTYTDTQYF. The DNA of the CDR3 is TGTGCCAGCAGTCCTACCTACACGGATACGCAGTATTTT.

The gene calls are TRBV20-1 and TRBJ2-1; tentative D call: TRBD1 (6 bases). This CDR3 is 12 amino acids long. The germline V gene has CDR1 DFQATT and CDR2 SNEGSKA (reference sequence). Trimming took off 4 bases at V and 4 bases at J, with 8 bases between the two ends. The CDR3 loop is CSAIGQYNEQFF. The CDR3 DNA reads as TGCAGTGCTATAGGACAGTACAATGAGCAGTTCTTC.

This clonotype has at least ten counts. V and J are TRBV2 and TRBJ2-1; perhaps TRBD1 as D (5 bases). The CDR3 is 12 amino acids. V lost 3 bases to trimming and J lost 9 bases, with 9 bases between them. Germline CDR1 reads SNHLY; CDR2 reads FYNNEI. The CDR3 protein is CASSDGASEQFF. DNA of the CDR3: TGTGCCAGCAGTGATGGGGCGTCTGAGCAGTTCTTC.

V gene TRBV7-9 combines with J gene TRBJ2-2, with D uncertain. This CDR3 spans 10 amino acids. The V end was cut by 7 bases, the J end by 4 bases, with 1 base between. In germline, CDR1 is SEHNR, CDR2 FQNEAQ (reference sequence). The CDR3 spells CASTTGELFF. The CDR3 DNA reads as TGTGCCAGCACCACCGGGGAGCTGTTTTTT.

This clonotype was detected ten times or more. CDR3 sequence reads: CASSLVAGPSYEQYF. DNA for the CDR3: TGCGCCAGCAGCTTGGTAGCGGGACCCTCCTACGAGCAGTACTTC. The chain is built from TRBV5-1 and TRBJ2-7; 8 positions agree with TRBD2. This CDR3 is built from 15 residues. CDR1 is SGHRS and CDR2 is YFSETQ in the germline V gene. The V and J ends lost 0 bases and 0 bases, in that order; junction bases with no gene match: 2.

This clonotype was counted ten times or more. This rearrangement joins TRBV28 to TRBJ2-5, with 8 bases fitting TRBD1. In germline, CDR1 is MDHEN, CDR2 SYDVKM. The CDR3 spans 18 residues. V shed 1 base and J 5 bases; nucleotides not matched to a gene: 15. As DNA, the CDR3 is TGTGCCAGCAGTTTATTAGGGGGCTGGCAGGGGGCGTATGAGACCCAGTACTTC. It specifies CASSLLGGWQGAYETQYF.

The gene calls are TRBV24-1 and TRBJ1-5; D perhaps matches TRBD1 (6 bases). Trimming left V 3 bases short and J 5 bases short, with 10 bases between. The length of the CDR3 is 14 residues. Germline values: CDR1 KGHDR, CDR2 SFDVKD. CDR3 region: CATSDHRDYQPQHF. The CDR3 DNA sequence: TGTGCCACCAGTGATCACAGGGATTATCAGCCCCAGCATTTT.

J is TRBJ2-7 and V is TRBV6-1, with 8 bases identical to TRBD1. The CDR3 covers 16 residues. Germline CDR1 and CDR2: MNHNS and SASEGT. The junction had 12 bases not matched to a gene; V was cut back by 6 bases and J by 2 bases. The CDR3 DNA reads TGTGCCAGCAGCAGAAAAGGACAGGGAAAAGCCTACGAGCAGTACTTC. Translated: CASSRKGQGKAYEQYF.

This clonotype was found many times. The gene calls are TRBV20-1 and TRBJ2-1; TRBD2 matches at 9 bases. CDR1 DFQATT and CDR2 SNEGSKA come from the germline V gene (reference sequence). This CDR3 is 14 amino acids long. With V trimmed by 2 bases and J by 4 bases, 3 bases remained unmatched. CDR3 sequence: CSARYSGGYNEQFF. The CDR3 nucleotides are TGCAGTGCTAGATACAGCGGGGGGTACAATGAGCAGTTCTTC.

This clonotype was detected a few times. The chain combines TRBV7-2 with TRBJ2-1; TRBD2 matches at 14 bases. Germline V gene sequence: CDR1 SGHTA, CDR2 FQGNSA. V dropped 10 bases and J dropped 9; count of bases not matched to a gene: 11. The CDR3 is 15 residues long. Here the CDR3 reads CAISTGLAGVGEQFF. In DNA, the CDR3 is TGTGCCATTTCGACGGGACTAGCGGGAGTGGGTGAGCAGTTCTTC. Full variable domain (outside the CDR3, taken from reference TRBV7-2 and TRBJ2-1): GAGVSQSPSNKVTEKGKDVELRCDPISGHTALYWYRQSLGQGLEFLIYFQGNSAPDKSGLPSDRFSAERTGGSVSTLTIQRTQQEDSAVYLCAISTGLAGVGEQFFGPGTRLTVL.

This clonotype was seen at least ten times. The V and J genes are TRBV7-2 and TRBJ2-5, with D perhaps given as TRBD1 or TRBD2 (5 bases each). Germline CDR1 reads SGHTA; CDR2 reads FQGNSA. The CDR3 sequence is 14 residues long. Trimming pared 0 bases from V and 2 bases from J, leaving 7 bases between. CDR3 loop: CASSLAGAQETQYF. As DNA, the CDR3 is TGTGCCAGCAGCTTAGCCGGGGCACAAGAGACCCAGTACTTC.

On this clonotype: Mismatch with germline at one junction end may stem from a read error. The chain has TRBV16 and TRBJ1-2; TRBD1 might be the D (5 bases). CDR1 is KGHSY and CDR2 is FQNENV in the germline V gene. CDR3 length equals 13 residues. CDR3 in amino acids: CAGSPDSIYGYTF. The CDR3 DNA follows: TGTGCCGGCAGCCCCGACAGTATCTATGGCTACACCTTC.

The chain employs TRBV10-3 and TRBJ2-2; D assignment may be TRBD1 or TRBD2 (6 bases each). Germline V CDR1 and CDR2: ENHRY, SYGVKD. V was shortened by 6 bases and J by 6 bases, with 8 bases between the two germline ends. This CDR3 has 12 residues. CDR3: CAIRGGSGELFF. The CDR3 DNA reads TGTGCCATCAGGGGGGGCTCCGGGGAGCTGTTTTTT.

This clonotype came up a few times. The V gene is TRBV28, the J gene TRBJ1-2, with D unclear. V lost 8 bases and J 0 bases, leaving 10 bases between the germline ends. CDR1 and CDR2 from the germline V gene are MDHEN and SYDVKM. The CDR3 is made up of 13 amino acids. CDR3 residues: CASWGESNYGYTF. Here the CDR3 DNA reads TGTGCCAGCTGGGGAGAGTCTAACTATGGCTACACCTTC.

This clonotype was seen at least ten times. The chain uses TRBV20-1 and TRBJ2-7; TRBD2 agrees at 14 bases. This CDR3 has 16 residues. The germline CDR1 and CDR2 sequences are DFQATT and SNEGSKA (reference sequence). After removal of 4 bases from V and 3 bases from J, the junction contained 8 bases not matched to a gene. The CDR3 DNA reads TGCAGTGCTAACGGAGGACTAGCGGGAGGACACTACGAGCAGTACTTC. Translated: CSANGGLAGGHYEQYF.

The chain is built from TRBV12-3 or TRBV12-4 and TRBJ2-2; 12 positions match TRBD2. CDR3 length: 16 amino acids. Trimming took 6 bases from V and 6 from J; bases not matched to a gene: 8. In DNA, the CDR3 is TGTGCCAGCAGCCTACTAGCGGGAGGCGTCCCCGGGGAGCTGTTTTTT. Its translation is CASSLLAGGVPGELFF.

This clonotype was detected ten times or more. V is TRBV28 and J is TRBJ2-7; 7 bases match TRBD1. V lost 10 bases to trimming and J lost 4 bases; unmatched junction nucleotides: 10. The CDR3 totals 13 residues. The V gene's germline CDR1 is MDHEN and CDR2 SYDVKM. CDR3 residues: CATDRDSFYEQYF. DNA of the CDR3: TGTGCCACCGATCGGGACAGCTTTTACGAGCAGTACTTC.

The chain carries TRBV20-1 and TRBJ2-2, with 13 bases that match TRBD2. This CDR3 comprises 16 residues. Per germline, CDR1 DFQATT and CDR2 SNEGSKA (reference sequence). Losses at the gene ends were 1 base for V and 4 bases for J; bases not matched to a gene: 3. Here the CDR3 reads CSARGTSGRFTGELFF. The CDR3 DNA follows: TGCAGTGCTAGAGGGACTAGCGGGAGATTCACCGGGGAGCTGTTTTTT.

This clonotype was picked up many times. The J gene is TRBJ2-1, the V gene TRBV6-2 or TRBV6-3; 7 bases fit TRBD2. This CDR3 has 13 residues. Germline CDR1 reads MNHEY; CDR2 reads SVGEGT. J lost 12 bases, V lost 2 bases, and 7 bases had no gene match. The CDR3 region is CASSYREETRQFF. The CDR3 region has the DNA TGTGCCAGCAGTTACCGGGAGGAAACGAGGCAGTTCTTC.

This clonotype appeared a few times. The CDR3 sequence: CASSPDRAYRTGYTF. The CDR3 region has the DNA TGTGCCAGCAGTCCCGACAGGGCCTACAGGACTGGCTACACCTTC. The chain is built from TRBV6-1 and TRBJ1-2; 7 bases are shared with TRBD1. The CDR3 length is 15 residues. Germline values: CDR1 MNHNS, CDR2 SASEGT. With 5 bases clipped from V and 7 bases from J, the junction kept 13 bases outside the gene matches.

In the case of this clonotype: A read error may be the cause here, since a much bigger clone is one base away. Without the conserved terminal phenylalanine or tryptophan, this CDR3 likely stems from a read error. The chain recombines TRBV9 with TRBJ2-7; 10 nucleotides align to TRBD1. This CDR3 spans 15 amino acids. Germline V gene lookup returns CDR1 SGDLS and CDR2 YYNGEE. Losses at the gene ends were 4 bases for V and 5 bases for J; bases not matched to a gene: 9. The CDR3, as DNA: TGTGCCAGCAGCAACCCCGGGACAGGGGTAAACGAGCAGTACTTG. The encoded protein is CASSNPGTGVNEQYL.

This clonotype was seen more than once but under ten times. V usage is TRBV20-1 and J usage is TRBJ2-1; possibly TRBD1 or TRBD2 for D (5 bases each). Germline V gives CDR1 DFQATT, CDR2 SNEGSKA (reference sequence). This CDR3 comprises 17 residues. V was pared by 0 bases and J by 4 bases, with 19 bases between. Written as DNA, the CDR3 is TGCAGTGCTAGAGATACCTGGGACGCCACGGGATACAATGAGCAGTTCTTC. Protein: CSARDTWDATGYNEQFF.

This clonotype was recorded many times. J is TRBJ2-5 and V is TRBV20-1; a weak D match, TRBD2 (6 bases). Per germline, CDR1 DFQATT and CDR2 SNEGSKA (reference sequence). CDR3 size: 13 residues. Trimming pared 6 bases from V and 0 bases from J, leaving 11 bases between. The chain's CDR3 is CSAPAGYQETQYF. The CDR3 DNA follows: TGCAGTGCCCCGGCGGGGTACCAAGAGACCCAGTACTTC.

At least ten counts were recorded for this clonotype. The V call is TRBV11-2, the J call TRBJ1-2; the match to TRBD1 covers 10 bases. The germline V gene encodes CDR1 SGHAT and CDR2 FQNNGV. The trim removed 5 bases at V and 2 bases at J, leaving 17 bases unmatched. CDR3 length: 19 residues. CDR3 protein: CASSRSRDRGLLGNYGYTF. The CDR3 DNA reads as TGTGCCAGCAGCAGAAGCCGGGACAGGGGCCTACTGGGCAACTATGGCTACACCTTC.

The chain combines TRBV29-1 with TRBJ2-1; 7 positions agree with TRBD2. The V gene end was trimmed by 6 bases and the J gene end by 0 bases; junction bases not matched to a gene: 14. The CDR3 contains 17 residues. Per germline, CDR1 SQVTM and CDR2 ANQGSEA. CDR3 nucleotides: TGCAGCGTAGAGGGAGGGCCTCGGAGCCTCTCCTACAATGAGCAGTTCTTC. Translated, it gives CSVEGGPRSLSYNEQFF.